This T cell receptor beta chain was captured in a study of shared clonotypes between healthy human individuals. In regard to this clone: Its specificity is unknown.

Clones were sequenced by immunoSEQ multiplex PCR, and TCRdb holds only the in-frame ones, with some missing. This sample has about 2.1 million clones, with approximately 92% found just once. Trimming removed 3 bases from V and 0 bases from J; junction bases left unmatched: 4. The CDR3 extends over 15 amino acids. Germline V gene data show CDR1 as LNHDA and CDR2 as SQIVND (reference sequence). As defined, naive CD8 cells were CD45RO-negative and positively selected for CCR7, with terminally differentiated effector memory CD45RA+ cells excluded. Overall study findings and caveats: Larger estimated richness was generally recorded for naive subsets relative to memory subsets.

This chain links TRBV19 with TRBJ1-2; 7 bases match TRBD1. The sequenced sample was naive CD8+ T cells from PBMCs. The sequence derives from a man between 18 and 35 years old in good health. Some clones in this sample may be carry-over from other donors' samples. The CDR3 region is CASSIKGAPNYGYTF. The CDR3 DNA is TGTGCCAGTAGTATCAAGGGGGCTCCTAACTATGGCTACACCTTC.